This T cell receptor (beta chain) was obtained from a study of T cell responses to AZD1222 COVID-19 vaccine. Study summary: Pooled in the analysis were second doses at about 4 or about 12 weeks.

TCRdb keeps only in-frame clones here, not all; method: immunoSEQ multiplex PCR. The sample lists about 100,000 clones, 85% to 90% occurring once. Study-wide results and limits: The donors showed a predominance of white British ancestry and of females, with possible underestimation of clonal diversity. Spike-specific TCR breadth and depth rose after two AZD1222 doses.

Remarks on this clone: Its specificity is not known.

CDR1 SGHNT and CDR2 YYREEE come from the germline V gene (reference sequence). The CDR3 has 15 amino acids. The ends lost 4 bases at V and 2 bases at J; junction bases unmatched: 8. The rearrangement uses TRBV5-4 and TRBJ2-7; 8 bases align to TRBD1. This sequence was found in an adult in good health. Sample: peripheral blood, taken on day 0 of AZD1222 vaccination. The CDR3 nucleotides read TGTGCCAGCAGCCAGGACAGGGCCCTAACCTACGAGCAGTACTTC. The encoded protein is CASSQDRALTYEQYF.